These 26 T cell receptor beta chains were all obtained from the same sample, sequenced in a study of blood T cell repertoires in COVID-19. Sequencing used immunoSEQ multiplex PCR; TCRdb keeps in-frame clones, though not all of them. The sample has 45,000 to 65,000 clones, nearly 90% seen once. The specimen was peripheral blood. These receptors originate from a man in his 60s with active COVID-19.

The chain carries TRBV2 and TRBJ1-2; no definite D call. V was pared by 6 bases and J by 6 bases, with 11 bases between. The germline V gene has CDR1 SNHLY and CDR2 FYNNEI. There are 12 residues in the CDR3. The CDR3 DNA reads as TGTGCCAGCAGGGGTGACGCGGATGGCTACACCTTC. Translating it yields CASRGDADGYTF.

The chain is built from TRBV6-5 and TRBJ2-7; maybe TRBD2 (6 bases). This CDR3 contains 15 residues. The germline V gene has CDR1 MNHEY and CDR2 SVGAGI. Trimming left V 4 bases short and J 6 bases short, with 19 bases between. In DNA form, the CDR3 reads TGTGCCAGCAGTTTTAACCTCGGGGGTGTCTCCGAGCAGTACTTC. Translating it yields CASSFNLGGVSEQYF.

The chain joins TRBV3-1 (or the pseudogene TRBV3-2) to TRBJ2-1, with D maybe TRBD1 (5 bases). The CDR3 totals 16 residues. The V gene lost 1 base and the J gene lost 4 bases, with 14 bases spanning the gap. Germline CDR1 is LGHDT and CDR2 is YNNKEL (reference sequence). CDR3: CASSQVMRQIYNEQFF. Written as DNA, the CDR3 is TGTGCCAGCAGCCAAGTCATGAGACAGATATACAATGAGCAGTTCTTC.

The chain recombines TRBV7-9 with TRBJ1-4, with 8 bases fitting TRBD1. The CDR3 loop spans 15 amino acids. Looked up from germline, CDR1 is SEHNR and CDR2 is FQNEAQ (reference sequence). J gave up 6 bases and V 5 bases, and 8 bases lay outside the gene matches. The CDR3 DNA follows: TGTGCCAGCAGCCCTTGGACAGGGAGGGATGAAAAACTGTTTTTT. Translated, it gives CASSPWTGRDEKLFF.

DNA of the CDR3: TGTGCCAGCAGTCCTTCAGGGGCGGACACCGGGGAGCTGTTTTTT. It translates to CASSPSGADTGELFF. The genes are TRBV4-2 and TRBJ2-2; tentatively, D is TRBD1 (6 bases). Germline CDR1 LGHNA, CDR2 YNFKEQ. CDR3 size: 15 residues. Trimming shortened V by 6 bases and J by 3 bases, and 14 bases separated the two germline ends.

This sequence joins TRBV19 and TRBJ1-1, with unresolved D. The germline V gene has CDR1 LNHDA and CDR2 SQIVND (reference sequence). The V gene lost 3 bases and the J gene lost 1 base, with 9 bases spanning the gap. The CDR3 is 14 residues long. This CDR3 is CASSMPAGNTEAFF. DNA of the CDR3: TGTGCCAGTAGTATGCCAGCAGGGAACACTGAAGCTTTCTTT.

This chain uses TRBV27 with TRBJ2-7, with 7 bases identical to TRBD1. The germline V gene encodes CDR1 MNHEY and CDR2 SMNVEV (reference sequence). V dropped 5 bases and J dropped 3; count of bases not matched to a gene: 7. The CDR3 covers 14 residues. The CDR3 DNA reads as TGTGCCAGCAGTAGGGGACAGATATACTACGAGCAGTACTTC. This encodes CASSRGQIYYEQYF.

V and J are TRBV5-1 and TRBJ2-2; TRBD2 agrees at 15 bases. Trimming removed 4 bases from V and 7 bases from J; junction bases left unmatched: 8. Germline V gene sequence: CDR1 SGHRS, CDR2 YFSETQ. There are 17 residues in the CDR3. DNA of the CDR3: TGCGCCAGCAGCACTGGACTAGCGGGAGGGCCCGACGGGGAGCTGTTTTTT. This gives the protein CASSTGLAGGPDGELFF.

The CDR3 DNA is TGTGCCACCAGTGATTTAGGGACAGGGGGTAGAGCTGGGGCCAACGTCCTGACTTTC. This codes for CATSDLGTGGRAGANVLTF. The gene calls are TRBV24-1 and TRBJ2-6; 11 nucleotides match TRBD1. Germline V gene sequence: CDR1 KGHDR, CDR2 SFDVKD. The V segment lost 1 base and the J segment 2 bases; nucleotides outside the gene matches: 6. This CDR3 has 19 residues.

The chain combines TRBV6-2 or TRBV6-3 with TRBJ2-3; a weak D match, TRBD2 (6 bases). Germline CDR1 is MNHEY and CDR2 is SVGEGT. The CDR3 is 15 residues long. V was shortened by 6 bases and J by 4 bases, with 17 bases between the two germline ends. CDR3: CASSPMGGQADTQYF. The CDR3 nucleotides are TGTGCCAGCAGCCCCATGGGGGGTCAGGCAGATACGCAGTATTTT.

This clone has a single count. The chain links TRBV9 to TRBJ1-1; 7 bases are shared with TRBD1. Germline loops: CDR1 SGDLS, CDR2 YYNGEE. The CDR3 spans 13 residues. The junction had 3 bases not matched to a gene; V was cut back by 7 bases and J by 0 bases. The chain's CDR3 is CASATGMNTEAFF. CDR3 bases: TGTGCCAGCGCGACAGGGATGAACACTGAAGCTTTCTTT.

The chain couples TRBV27 to TRBJ2-1, with 8 bases fitting TRBD2. Germline V gene data show CDR1 as MNHEY and CDR2 as SMNVEV (reference sequence). This CDR3 contains 15 residues. V was pared by 7 bases and J by 2 bases, with 7 bases of the junction left unmatched. The CDR3 nucleotides are TGTGCCAGCACCTTCGGGACTAGGGCCTACAATGAGCAGTTCTTC. Its translation is CASTFGTRAYNEQFF.

The gene calls are TRBV27 and TRBJ1-2; 7 nucleotides match TRBD1. CDR1 and CDR2 from the germline V gene are MNHEY and SMNVEV (reference sequence). There are 14 residues in the CDR3. V was clipped by 4 bases and J by 7 bases; unmatched bases: 9. Here the CDR3 DNA reads TGTGCCAGCAGTTCCTTAGACAGGGAAGGTGGCTACACCTTC. The encoded protein is CASSSLDREGGYTF.

This rearrangement joins TRBV15 to TRBJ2-3, with 7 positions matching TRBD2. V was pared by 0 bases and J by 2 bases, with 5 bases of the junction left unmatched. This CDR3 contains 16 residues. Germline V gene lookup returns CDR1 LNHNV and CDR2 YYDKDF (reference sequence). CDR3: CATSRDSGTTTDTQYF. The DNA for the CDR3 is TGTGCCACCAGCAGAGACTCCGGGACTACCACAGATACGCAGTATTTT. The complete variable domain, with remaining parts taken from reference TRBV15 and TRBJ2-3, reads DAMVIQNPRYQVTQFGKPVTLSCSQTLNHNVMYWYQQKSSQAPKLLFHYYDKDFNNEADTPDNFQSRRPNTSFCFLDIRSPGLGDTAMYLCATSRDSGTTTDTQYFGPGTRLTVL.

The chain links TRBV9 to TRBJ2-2; 10 positions match TRBD2. Germline-derived CDR1 and CDR2 are SGDLS and YYNGEE. Trimming at V came to 4 bases and at J to 5 bases, leaving 8 bases not matched to a gene. The CDR3 is made up of 16 amino acids. In DNA, the CDR3 is TGTGCCAGCAGCCCCACGACTAGCGGGTGGACCGGGGAGCTGTTTTTT. Encoded protein: CASSPTTSGWTGELFF. The whole variable domain, filled in from reference TRBV9 and TRBJ2-2, reads DSGVTQTPKHLITATGQRVTLRCSPRSGDLSVYWYQQSLDQGLQFLIQYYNGEERAKGNILERFSAQQFPDLHSELNLSSLELGDSALYFCASSPTTSGWTGELFFGEGSRLTVL.

CDR3 sequence (DNA): TGTGCCAGCTCACCGAGGGTAGCGGGAGGGTCCTACAATGAGCAGTTCTTC. Translation: CASSPRVAGGSYNEQFF. The chain joins TRBV18 to TRBJ2-1, with 11 nucleotides matching TRBD2. This CDR3 comprises 17 residues. Germline loops: CDR1 KGHSH, CDR2 LQKENI. V dropped 3 bases and J dropped 1; count of bases not matched to a gene: 5.

The J gene is TRBJ1-1, the V gene TRBV7-8; D gene unclear. Trimming left V 3 bases short and J 1 base short, with 6 bases between. CDR1 and CDR2 from the germline V gene are SGHVS and FQNEAQ. The CDR3 totals 13 residues. CDR3 residues: CASSLSRNTEAFF. DNA for the CDR3: TGTGCCAGCAGCTTGTCGCGGAACACTGAAGCTTTCTTT.

This clone was seen more than once but under ten times. V is TRBV23-1 and J is TRBJ2-7; 10 nucleotides align to TRBD2. TRBV23-1 is an ORF, with its function uncertain. V was clipped by 2 bases and J by 5 bases; unmatched bases: 3. The CDR3 has 14 amino acids. CDR3 in amino acids: CASSQPSGSDEQYF. The CDR3 DNA is TGCGCCAGCAGTCAACCTAGCGGGAGCGACGAGCAGTACTTC.

The rearrangement links TRBV12-5 to TRBJ2-2, with D perhaps TRBD1 (5 bases). Germline V gene lookup returns CDR1 LGHNT and CDR2 FRNRAP. The CDR3 is made up of 16 amino acids. V was shortened by 3 bases and J by 3 bases, with 14 bases between the two germline ends. The CDR3 here is CASGFLRDRYTGELFF. CDR3 in DNA: TGTGCTAGTGGTTTCCTTAGAGACAGATACACCGGGGAGCTGTTTTTT.

V and J are TRBV6-6 and TRBJ2-7, with 13 bases identical to TRBD2. Germline loops: CDR1 MNHNY, CDR2 SVGAGI (reference sequence). This CDR3 contains 15 residues. With 5 bases clipped from V and 4 bases from J, the junction kept 5 bases outside the gene matches. DNA for the CDR3: TGTGCCAGCAGTCGGACTAGCGGGAGTAGGTACGAGCAGTACTTC. This codes for CASSRTSGSRYEQYF.

The rearrangement links TRBV6-1 to TRBJ2-7; 7 bases fit TRBD2. The length of the CDR3 is 15 residues. Unmatched junction bases numbered 6, after V lost 2 bases and J lost 2 bases. Germline-derived CDR1 and CDR2 are MNHNS and SASEGT. In DNA, the CDR3 is TGTGCCAGCAGTGAACTGGGGACTACCACCTACGAGCAGTACTTC. It codes for CASSELGTTTYEQYF.

This clone has a single count. The V and J genes are TRBV7-6 and TRBJ2-1; 10 positions match TRBD2. Germline loops: CDR1 SGHVS, CDR2 FNYEAQ. The ends lost 3 bases at V and 6 bases at J; junction bases unmatched: 8. The length of the CDR3 is 16 residues. The DNA of the CDR3 is TGTGCCAGCAGCTTCTTAGCGGGAGGAGCGGGCAATGAGCAGTTCTTC. It codes for CASSFLAGGAGNEQFF.

The chain employs TRBV7-9 and TRBJ1-1, with 9 bases fitting TRBD1. J lost 5 bases, V lost 1 base, and 5 bases had no gene match. This CDR3 spans 15 amino acids. From germline, CDR1 is SEHNR and CDR2 FQNEAQ (reference sequence). CDR3 in amino acids: CASSLEQGAVTEAFF. The CDR3 nucleotides are TGTGCCAGCAGCTTAGAACAGGGGGCCGTGACTGAAGCTTTCTTT. Full variable domain (rest looked up from reference TRBV7-9 and TRBJ1-1): DTGVSQNPRHKITKRGQNVTFRCDPISEHNRLYWYRQTLGQGPEFLTYFQNEAQLEKSRLLSDRFSAERPKGSFSTLEIQRTEQGDSAMYLCASSLEQGAVTEAFFGQGTRLTVV.

The rearrangement uses TRBV28 and TRBJ1-2, with unresolved D. The CDR3 extends over 14 amino acids. In germline, CDR1 is MDHEN, CDR2 SYDVKM. Trimming removed 5 bases from V and 9 bases from J, with 19 bases in between. CDR3 sequence (DNA): TGTGCCAGCAGTATCCCCGGTCTGGTAGTTAGCTACACCTTC. This translates into CASSIPGLVVSYTF.

This clone was detected only a few times. This rearrangement joins TRBV7-3 to TRBJ2-3, with D possibly matching TRBD1 (6 bases). Germline V gene data show CDR1 as SGHTA and CDR2 as FQGTGA. This CDR3 has 13 residues. The ends were cut back, 1 base at V and 6 bases at J, with 8 bases in the middle. CDR3 nucleotide sequence: TGTGCCAGCAGCTTAAAAAGGGGGGATACGCAGTATTTT. Protein: CASSLKRGDTQYF.

The chain uses TRBV4-3 and TRBJ2-1, with a tentative D call TRBD2 (6 bases). Per the germline V gene, CDR1 is LGHNA and CDR2 is YSLEER. CDR3 length equals 15 residues. V lost 4 bases, J lost 1 base, and 11 bases lay in between. The CDR3 nucleotides are TGCGCCAGCAGCCCGGGGGTCGGGTCCTACAATGAGCAGTTCTTC. Its translation is CASSPGVGSYNEQFF.